The 2 T cell receptor beta chains listed next were all sequenced from one sample in a study of blood T cell repertoires in COVID-19. The data were produced by immunoSEQ multiplex PCR, yet TCRdb's version contains in-frame clones alone and is incomplete. The table records approximately 150,000 clones, around 84% of them present only once. Source material: peripheral blood. All receptors come from a man aged 35 to 55 with acute or convalescent COVID-19.

The chain recombines TRBV5-4 with TRBJ1-1; no firm D call. The V end lost 4 bases, the J end lost 1 base, and 8 bases lay between the germline ends. The CDR3 is 13 amino acids. CDR1 SGHNT and CDR2 YYREEE come from the germline V gene (reference sequence). CDR3 amino acids: CASSEDTNTEAFF. The DNA for the CDR3 is TGTGCCAGCAGCGAAGACACGAACACTGAAGCTTTCTTT. Drawing the rest from reference TRBV5-4 and TRBJ1-1, the complete variable domain is ETGVTQSPTHLIKTRGQQVTLRCSSQSGHNTVSWYQQALGQGPQFIFQYYREEENGRGNFPPRFSGLQFPNYSSELNVNALELDDSALYLCASSEDTNTEAFFGQGTRLTVV.

The chain employs TRBV12-3 or TRBV12-4 and TRBJ1-2; D is ambiguous. V dropped 5 bases and J dropped 2 bases, with 9 bases sitting between them. This CDR3 region has 13 residues. The CDR3 nucleotides are TGTGCCAGCAGTCAGTACGGGAACTATGGCTACACCTTC. It yields the protein CASSQYGNYGYTF.